This T cell receptor (beta chain) was recorded in a study of CD8 T cell repertoires and HIV-1 epitope variants. Study-level background: Controls were a CMV, EBV and flu peptide pool, Ebola AY9 negative control, and no-peptide well. Enriched T cells were co-cultured with equal autologous T cell-negative cells. An uncultured baseline aliquot held 1M T cells.

Comments on this clone: No antigen is known for it.

Germline V gene lookup returns CDR1 LNHDA and CDR2 SQIVND (reference sequence). The CDR3 runs 13 residues. V lost 7 bases to trimming and J lost 4 bases, with 13 bases between them. The data were produced by immunoSEQ multiplex PCR, yet TCRdb's version contains in-frame clones alone and is incomplete. The sample gives thousands of clones, around two thirds of which show up once; around 38% is in the top ten. The source of this sequence is a male donor with HIV. The specimen was cultured CD8+ T cells derived from PBMCs. The genes are TRBV19 and TRBJ1-1, with D possibly matching TRBD1 (5 bases). The CDR3 region is CASIPGSGTEAFF. The DNA of the CDR3 is TGTGCCAGTATTCCAGGGTCAGGCACTGAAGCTTTCTTT.